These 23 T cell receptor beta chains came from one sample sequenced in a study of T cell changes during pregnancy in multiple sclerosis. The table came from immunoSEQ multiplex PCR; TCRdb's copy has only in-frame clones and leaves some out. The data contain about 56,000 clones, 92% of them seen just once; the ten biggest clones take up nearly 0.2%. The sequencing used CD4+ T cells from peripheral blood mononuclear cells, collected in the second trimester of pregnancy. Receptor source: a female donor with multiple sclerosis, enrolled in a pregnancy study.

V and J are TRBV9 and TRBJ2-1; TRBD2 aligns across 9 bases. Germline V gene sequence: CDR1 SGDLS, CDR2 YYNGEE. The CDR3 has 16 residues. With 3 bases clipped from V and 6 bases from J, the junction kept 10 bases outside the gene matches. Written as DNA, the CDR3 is TGTGCCAGCAGCGCTCCTCGGACTAGCGCCCGCAATGAGCAGTTCTTC. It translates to CASSAPRTSARNEQFF.

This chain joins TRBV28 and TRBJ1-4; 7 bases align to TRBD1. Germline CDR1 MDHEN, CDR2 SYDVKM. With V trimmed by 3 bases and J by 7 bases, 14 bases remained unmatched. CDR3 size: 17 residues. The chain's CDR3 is CASSLRPPGTEAEKLFF. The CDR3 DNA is TGTGCCAGCAGTTTGCGACCACCCGGGACAGAAGCTGAAAAACTGTTTTTT.

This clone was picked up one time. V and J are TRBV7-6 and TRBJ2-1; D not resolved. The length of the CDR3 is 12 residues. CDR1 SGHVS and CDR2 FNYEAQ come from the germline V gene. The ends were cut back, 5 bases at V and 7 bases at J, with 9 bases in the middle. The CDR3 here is CASSPRTNEQFF. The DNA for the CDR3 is TGTGCCAGCAGCCCTCGTACTAATGAGCAGTTCTTC.

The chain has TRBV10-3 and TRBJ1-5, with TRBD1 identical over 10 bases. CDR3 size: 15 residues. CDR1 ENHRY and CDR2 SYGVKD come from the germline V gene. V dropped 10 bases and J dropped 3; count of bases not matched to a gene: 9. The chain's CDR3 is CATGDRGDDNQPQHF. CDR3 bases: TGTGCCACGGGGGACAGGGGAGATGACAATCAGCCCCAGCATTTT.

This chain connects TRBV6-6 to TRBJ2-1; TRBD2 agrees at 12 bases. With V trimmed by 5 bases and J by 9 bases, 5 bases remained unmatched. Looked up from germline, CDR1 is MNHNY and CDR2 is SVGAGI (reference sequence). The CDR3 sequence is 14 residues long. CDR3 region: CASSPSGGAGEQFF. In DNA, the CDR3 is TGTGCCAGCAGTCCTAGCGGGGGGGCAGGTGAGCAGTTCTTC.

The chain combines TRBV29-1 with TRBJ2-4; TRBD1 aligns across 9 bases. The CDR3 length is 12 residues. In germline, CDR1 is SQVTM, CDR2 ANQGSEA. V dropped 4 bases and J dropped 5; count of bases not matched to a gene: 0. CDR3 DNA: TGCAGCGTTGGACAGGGGGAAAACATTCAGTACTTC. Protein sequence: CSVGQGENIQYF.

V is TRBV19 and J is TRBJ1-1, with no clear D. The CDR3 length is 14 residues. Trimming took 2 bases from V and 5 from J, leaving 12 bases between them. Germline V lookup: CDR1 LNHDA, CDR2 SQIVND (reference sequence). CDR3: CASSISTGKTEAFF. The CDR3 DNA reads TGTGCCAGTAGTATATCAACCGGGAAAACTGAAGCTTTCTTT.

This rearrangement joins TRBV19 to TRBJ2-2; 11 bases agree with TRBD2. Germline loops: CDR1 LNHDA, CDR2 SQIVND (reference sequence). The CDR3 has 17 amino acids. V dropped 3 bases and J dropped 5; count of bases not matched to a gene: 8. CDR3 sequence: CASSIVAGGPGTGELFF. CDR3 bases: TGTGCCAGTAGTATCGTAGCGGGAGGGCCTGGGACCGGGGAGCTGTTTTTT.

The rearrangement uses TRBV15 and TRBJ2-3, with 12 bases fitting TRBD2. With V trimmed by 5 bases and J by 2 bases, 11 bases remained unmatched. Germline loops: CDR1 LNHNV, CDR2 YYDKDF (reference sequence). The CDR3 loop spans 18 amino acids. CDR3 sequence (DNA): TGTGCCACCAGCGCACCCAGACTAGCGGGGGCCTTCACAGATACGCAGTATTTT. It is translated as CATSAPRLAGAFTDTQYF.

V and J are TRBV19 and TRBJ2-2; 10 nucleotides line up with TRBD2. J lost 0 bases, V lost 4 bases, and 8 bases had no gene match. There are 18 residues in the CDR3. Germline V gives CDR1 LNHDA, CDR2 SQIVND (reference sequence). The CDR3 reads CASSRFKRGGANTGELFF. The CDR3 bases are TGTGCCAGTAGTAGGTTCAAGCGGGGGGGAGCGAACACCGGGGAGCTGTTTTTT.

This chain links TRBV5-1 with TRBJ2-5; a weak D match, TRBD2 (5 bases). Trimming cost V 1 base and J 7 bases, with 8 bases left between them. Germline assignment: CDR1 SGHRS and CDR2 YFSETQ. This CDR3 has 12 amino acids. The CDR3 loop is CASSLRRGTQYF. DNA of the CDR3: TGCGCCAGCAGCTTGCGACGGGGGACCCAGTACTTC.

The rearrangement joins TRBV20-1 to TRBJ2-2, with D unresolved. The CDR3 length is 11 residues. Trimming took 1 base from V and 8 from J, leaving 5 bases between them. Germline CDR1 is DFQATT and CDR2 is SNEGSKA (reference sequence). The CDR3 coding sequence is TGCAGTGCTAGAGTCTCTGGGGAGCTGTTTTTT. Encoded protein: CSARVSGELFF.

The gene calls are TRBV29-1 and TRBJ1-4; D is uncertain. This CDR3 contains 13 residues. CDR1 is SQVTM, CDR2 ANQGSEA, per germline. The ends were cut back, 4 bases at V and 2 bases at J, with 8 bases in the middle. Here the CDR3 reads CSVVSRTNEKLFF. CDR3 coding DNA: TGCAGCGTTGTCTCACGGACTAATGAAAAACTGTTTTTT.

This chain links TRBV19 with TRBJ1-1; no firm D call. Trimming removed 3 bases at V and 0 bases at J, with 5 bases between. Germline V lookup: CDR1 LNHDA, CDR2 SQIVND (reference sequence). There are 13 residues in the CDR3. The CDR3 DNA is TGTGCCAGTAGTATTAGAATGAACACTGAAGCTTTCTTT. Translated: CASSIRMNTEAFF.

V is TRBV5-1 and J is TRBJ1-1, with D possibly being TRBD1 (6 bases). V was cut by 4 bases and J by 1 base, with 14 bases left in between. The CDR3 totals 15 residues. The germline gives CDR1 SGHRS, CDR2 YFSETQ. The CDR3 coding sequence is TGCGCCAGCAGCCTAACACAGGGCCCGAACACTGAAGCTTTCTTT. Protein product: CASSLTQGPNTEAFF.

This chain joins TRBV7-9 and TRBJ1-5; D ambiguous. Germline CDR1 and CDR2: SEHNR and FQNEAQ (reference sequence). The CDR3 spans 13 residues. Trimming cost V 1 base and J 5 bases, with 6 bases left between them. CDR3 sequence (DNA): TGTGCCAGCAGCTTAGGCGAAGATCAGCCCCAGCATTTT. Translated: CASSLGEDQPQHF.

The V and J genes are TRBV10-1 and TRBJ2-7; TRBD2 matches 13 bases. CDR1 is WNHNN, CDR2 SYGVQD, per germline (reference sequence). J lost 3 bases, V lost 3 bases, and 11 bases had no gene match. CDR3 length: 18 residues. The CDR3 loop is CASSDHVLAGGDRYEQYF. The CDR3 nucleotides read TGCGCCAGCAGTGATCACGTACTAGCGGGGGGGGATCGCTACGAGCAGTACTTC.

DNA of the CDR3: TGTGCCAGCAGCTTAGCGCGGGGTGAAGCTTTCTTT. Protein product: CASSLARGEAFF. The J gene is TRBJ1-1, the V gene TRBV7-2; no firm D call. This CDR3 is built from 12 residues. Germline CDR1 SGHTA, CDR2 FQGNSA. V shed 0 bases and J shed 7 bases, with 6 bases lying between them.

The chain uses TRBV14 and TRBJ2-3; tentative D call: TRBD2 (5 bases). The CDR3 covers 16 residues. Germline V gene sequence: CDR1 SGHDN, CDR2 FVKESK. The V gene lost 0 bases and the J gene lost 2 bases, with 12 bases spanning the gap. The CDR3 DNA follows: TGTGCCAGCAGCCAAGAACTGAGCGGCCACACAGATACGCAGTATTTT. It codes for CASSQELSGHTDTQYF.

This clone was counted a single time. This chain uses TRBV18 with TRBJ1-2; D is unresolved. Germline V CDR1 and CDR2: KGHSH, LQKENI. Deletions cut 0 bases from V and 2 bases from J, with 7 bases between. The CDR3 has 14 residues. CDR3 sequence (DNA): TGTGCCAGCTCACCACCGGCAGGCAACTATGGCTACACCTTC. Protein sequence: CASSPPAGNYGYTF.

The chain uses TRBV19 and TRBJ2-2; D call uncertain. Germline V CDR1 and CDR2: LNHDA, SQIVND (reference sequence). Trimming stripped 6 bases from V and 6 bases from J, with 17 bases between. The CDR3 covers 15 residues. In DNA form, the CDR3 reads TGTGCCAGTAGCTCCCTAAGCTTCATGGCCGGGGAGCTGTTTTTT. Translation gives CASSSLSFMAGELFF. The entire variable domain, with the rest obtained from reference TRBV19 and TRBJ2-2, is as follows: DGGITQSPKYLFRKEGQNVTLSCEQNLNHDAMYWYRQDPGQGLRLIYYSQIVNDFQKGDIAEGYSVSREKKESFPLTVTSAQKNPTAFYLCASSSLSFMAGELFFGEGSRLTVL.

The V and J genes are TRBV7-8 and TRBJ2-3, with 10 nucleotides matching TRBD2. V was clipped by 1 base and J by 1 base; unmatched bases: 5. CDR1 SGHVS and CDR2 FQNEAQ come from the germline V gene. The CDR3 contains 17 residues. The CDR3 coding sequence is TGTGCCAGCAGCTTAGAGTCTCTAGCGGGGGGCACAGATACGCAGTATTTT. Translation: CASSLESLAGGTDTQYF.

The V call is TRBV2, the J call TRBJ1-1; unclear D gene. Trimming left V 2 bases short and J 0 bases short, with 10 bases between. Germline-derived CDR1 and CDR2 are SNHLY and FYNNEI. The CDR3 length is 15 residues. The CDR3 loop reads CASSEQFKMNTEAFF. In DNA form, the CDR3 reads TGTGCCAGCAGTGAACAGTTTAAAATGAACACTGAAGCTTTCTTT.